The 7 T cell receptor beta chains listed next were all sequenced from one sample in a study of T cells after posttransplantation cyclophosphamide. TCRdb's table, derived via immunoSEQ multiplex PCR, lists solely in-frame clones and lacks some. The table lists about 66,000 clones, 93% of them singletons, with about 3.2% in the top ten. Sequencing was performed on PBMCs. These receptors were taken from a woman in her twenties or thirties in good health and a related stem cell transplant donor.

The genes are TRBV6-5 and TRBJ1-2; 11 nucleotides align to TRBD1. Unmatched junction bases numbered 5, after V lost 10 bases and J lost 4 bases. This CDR3 is 13 amino acids long. Germline V gene sequence: CDR1 MNHEY, CDR2 SVGAGI. The CDR3 coding sequence is TGTGCCACCGGGACAGGGGGTTCCTATGGCTACACCTTC. Protein: CATGTGGSYGYTF.

This clone was seen once. The rearrangement uses TRBV5-4 and TRBJ1-3; D is undetermined. The V end was cut by 4 bases, the J end by 3 bases, with 8 bases between. CDR3 length: 13 residues. Germline V lookup: CDR1 SGHNT, CDR2 YYREEE (reference sequence). The CDR3: CASSLEHGNTIYF. CDR3 in DNA: TGTGCCAGCAGCCTCGAACATGGAAACACCATATATTTT.

This chain uses TRBV7-2 with TRBJ1-1; the D gene is possibly TRBD1 (5 bases). The germline gives CDR1 SGHTA, CDR2 FQGNSA. The CDR3 totals 15 residues. Trimming shortened V by 5 bases and J by 5 bases, and 18 bases separated the two germline ends. This chain's CDR3 is CASSPALGGRTEAFF. The DNA for the CDR3 is TGTGCCAGCAGCCCGGCCCTCGGGGGACGGACTGAAGCTTTCTTT.

V usage is TRBV28 and J usage is TRBJ1-5; weak D call: TRBD1 (5 bases). The CDR3 contains 13 residues. Germline values: CDR1 MDHEN, CDR2 SYDVKM. V lost 6 bases, J lost 2 bases, and 8 bases lay in between. CDR3: CASRVRGNQPQHF. CDR3 DNA: TGTGCCAGCAGAGTCAGGGGCAATCAGCCCCAGCATTTT.

The chain recombines TRBV5-1 with TRBJ2-5; D not resolved. The ends were cut back, 0 bases at V and 1 base at J, with 4 bases in the middle. In germline, CDR1 is SGHRS, CDR2 YFSETQ. The CDR3 is 13 residues long. CDR3 DNA sequence: TGCGCCAGCAGCTTGGGGGGCCAAGAGACCCAGTACTTC. Protein: CASSLGGQETQYF.

This rearrangement joins TRBV6-5 to TRBJ1-1; D remains unclear. The CDR3 has 13 residues. Germline V CDR1 and CDR2: MNHEY, SVGAGI. V was pared by 6 bases and J by 1 base, with 9 bases between. DNA for the CDR3: TGTGCCAGCAGGATCAGTAAGAACACTGAAGCTTTCTTT. Translation: CASRISKNTEAFF.

The rearrangement uses TRBV7-8 and TRBJ2-4; TRBD2 is a possible D gene (5 bases). V was shortened by 0 bases and J by 1 base, with 13 bases between the two germline ends. Germline V gives CDR1 SGHVS, CDR2 FQNEAQ. The CDR3 runs to 17 residues. CDR3 DNA sequence: TGTGCCAGCAGCTTAGCGCTATACCCGGGGGCCAAAAACATTCAGTACTTC. This gives the protein CASSLALYPGAKNIQYF. The full variable domain, completed using reference TRBV7-8 and TRBJ2-4, is GAGVSQSPRYKVAKRGQDVALRCDPISGHVSLFWYQQALGQGPEFLTYFQNEAQLDKSGLPSDRFFAERPEGSVSTLKIQRTQQEDSAVYLCASSLALYPGAKNIQYFGAGTRLSVL.